A selection of T cell receptor beta chains follows, all from one sample in a study of T-cell reconstitution after alpha-beta-depleted transplantation in children. One entry per CDR3 protein results from TCRdb running MiXCR on the PCR reads. The sample holds roughly 500,000 distinct CDR3 sequences, over 25% seen once. Sample: PBMCs from the stem cell graft donor, taken from the stem cell graft. Receptors originate from a human donor who donated a stem cell graft to a child with aplastic anemia. CDR3s include the opening cysteine and the closing phenylalanine or tryptophan. Fields, in order: D gene, clone size, J gene, V gene, CDR3 DNA, CDR3 protein. The D gene is left open where the match is weak. Some rows have no size entry. The others give once, few or many, or a class for an expanded clone.

d_gene: .
abundance: .
j_gene: TRBJ2-3
v_gene: TRBV12-3/TRBV12-4
CDR3nt: TGTGCCAGCAGTTTAACCAGAGATACGCAGTATTTT
CDR3aa: CASSLTRDTQYF

d_gene: .
abundance: few
j_gene: TRBJ2-3
v_gene: TRBV7-8
CDR3nt: TGTGCCAGCATCCCGGACCCCTTTGTTGGAGATACGCAGTATTTT
CDR3aa: CASIPDPFVGDTQYF

d_gene: .
abundance: .
j_gene: TRBJ1-1
v_gene: TRBV29-1
CDR3nt: TGCAGCGTTGATCACCCAGGCCAGCAGAACACTGAAGCTTTCTTT
CDR3aa: CSVDHPGQQNTEAFF

d_gene: .
abundance: few
j_gene: TRBJ2-1
v_gene: TRBV18
CDR3nt: TGTGCCAGCTCACCAAGGACCTACAGCTCCTACAATGAGCAGTTCTTC
CDR3aa: CASSPRTYSSYNEQFF

d_gene: TRBD2
abundance: few
j_gene: TRBJ2-1
v_gene: TRBV7-2
CDR3nt: TGTGCCAGCACCAAGGGGGTAGCGGGAGCACTTAATGAGCAGTTCTTC
CDR3aa: CASTKGVAGALNEQFF

d_gene: .
abundance: few
j_gene: TRBJ2-7
v_gene: TRBV6-2/TRBV6-3
CDR3nt: TGTGCCAGCAGTTACCCGTTTTTGAGGGAGAGTACCTACGAGCAGTACTTC
CDR3aa: CASSYPFLRESTYEQYF

d_gene: TRBD1
abundance: few
j_gene: TRBJ1-5
v_gene: TRBV20-1
CDR3nt: TGCAGTGCTAGAAGACTTACCGGGACAGGGGATGGCAATCAGCCCCAGCATTTT
CDR3aa: CSARRLTGTGDGNQPQHF

d_gene: TRBD1
abundance: few
j_gene: TRBJ2-1
v_gene: TRBV12-3/TRBV12-4
CDR3nt: TGTGCCAGCACCACCGGGACAGGGGTTGGGGGTGAGCAGTTCTTC
CDR3aa: CASTTGTGVGGEQFF

d_gene: TRBD2
abundance: .
j_gene: TRBJ2-1
v_gene: TRBV3-1
CDR3nt: TGTGCCACCAAGGCGGGAGGGGAGTACAATGAGCAGTTCTTC
CDR3aa: CATKAGGEYNEQFF

d_gene: .
abundance: .
j_gene: TRBJ1-2
v_gene: TRBV12-3/TRBV12-4
CDR3nt: TGTGCCAGCGCAGAGGGGCTATATGGCTACACCTTC
CDR3aa: CASAEGLYGYTF

d_gene: .
abundance: few
j_gene: TRBJ2-5
v_gene: TRBV4-3
CDR3nt: TGCGCCAGCAGCCAAGAGCCGCAAGAGACCCAGTACTTC
CDR3aa: CASSQEPQETQYF

d_gene: .
abundance: few
j_gene: TRBJ2-7
v_gene: TRBV29-1
CDR3nt: TGCAGCGCTTGCCTGGACCCGATTTTTATGGAAGAGCAGTACTTC
CDR3aa: CSACLDPIFMEEQYF

d_gene: .
abundance: .
j_gene: TRBJ1-4
v_gene: TRBV2
CDR3nt: TGTGCCAGCAAAGGGAGGACAACTAATGAAAAACTGTTTTTT
CDR3aa: CASKGRTTNEKLFF

d_gene: TRBD2
abundance: .
j_gene: TRBJ2-1
v_gene: TRBV20-1
CDR3nt: TGCAGTGCTATGCGGGAGGCGAACCCCTACAATGAGCAGTTCTTC
CDR3aa: CSAMREANPYNEQFF

d_gene: .
abundance: few
j_gene: TRBJ2-4
v_gene: TRBV21-1
CDR3nt: TGTGCCAGCAGAAGCGGGATGTGGTTCATTCAGTACTTC
CDR3aa: CASRSGMWFIQYF

d_gene: TRBD2
abundance: few
j_gene: TRBJ2-1
v_gene: TRBV12-3/TRBV12-4
CDR3nt: TGTGCCACCCTAGCGGGAGTCGGTGAGCAGTTCTTC
CDR3aa: CATLAGVGEQFF

d_gene: TRBD1
abundance: .
j_gene: TRBJ2-5
v_gene: TRBV7-9
CDR3nt: TGTGCCAGCAGCTTATGGGCAACAGGGGGCAGAGAGACCCAGTACTTC
CDR3aa: CASSLWATGGRETQYF

d_gene: .
abundance: once
j_gene: TRBJ2-6
v_gene: TRBV15
CDR3nt: TGTGCCACCAGCCCCCGGTTGAACGGGGCCAACGTCCTGACTTTC
CDR3aa: CATSPRLNGANVLTF

d_gene: .
abundance: few
j_gene: TRBJ2-3
v_gene: TRBV6-1
CDR3nt: TGTGCCAGCACCCTACGGGGCGGGCCCCCAGATACGCAGTATTTT
CDR3aa: CASTLRGGPPDTQYF

d_gene: .
abundance: .
j_gene: TRBJ2-1
v_gene: TRBV6-2/TRBV6-3
CDR3nt: TGTGCCAGCAGTCGGGACTCGCACAATGAGCAGTTCTTC
CDR3aa: CASSRDSHNEQFF

d_gene: .
abundance: .
j_gene: TRBJ2-7
v_gene: TRBV29-1
CDR3nt: TGCAGCGTAGCCTCGGGTAGAGACGAGCAGTACTTC
CDR3aa: CSVASGRDEQYF

d_gene: .
abundance: few
j_gene: TRBJ2-1
v_gene: TRBV15
CDR3nt: TGTGCCACCAGCGTCCCCCGGGGAGAGCAGTTCTTC
CDR3aa: CATSVPRGEQFF

d_gene: TRBD1
abundance: few
j_gene: TRBJ2-5
v_gene: TRBV2
CDR3nt: TGTGCCAGCAACCTCAGGGGGCTGGAGACCCAGTACTTC
CDR3aa: CASNLRGLETQYF

d_gene: .
abundance: few
j_gene: TRBJ1-5
v_gene: TRBV28
CDR3nt: TGTGCCAGCAGTTTACCCACTTATAGCAATCAGCCCCAGCATTTT
CDR3aa: CASSLPTYSNQPQHF

d_gene: TRBD1
abundance: .
j_gene: TRBJ2-3
v_gene: TRBV20-1
CDR3nt: TGCAGTGCCTTTAGGGGGCCTAGCACAGATACGCAGTATTTT
CDR3aa: CSAFRGPSTDTQYF

d_gene: .
abundance: few
j_gene: TRBJ1-1
v_gene: TRBV2
CDR3nt: TGTGCCAGCAGGGATGACGTGGGCACTGAAGCTTTCTTT
CDR3aa: CASRDDVGTEAFF

d_gene: .
abundance: few
j_gene: TRBJ2-1
v_gene: TRBV11-2
CDR3nt: TGTGCCAGCAGCAGATACACTAGCCAGTCCTACAATGAGCAGTTCTTC
CDR3aa: CASSRYTSQSYNEQFF

d_gene: .
abundance: .
j_gene: TRBJ1-1
v_gene: TRBV4-1
CDR3nt: TGCGCCAGCAGCCAAGCAGGGGTACAGGGACCGAACACTGAAGCTTTCTTT
CDR3aa: CASSQAGVQGPNTEAFF

d_gene: TRBD1
abundance: .
j_gene: TRBJ2-7
v_gene: TRBV6-4
CDR3nt: TGTGCCAGCACCATTAAACCGGGACAGGGAGCTTATCCGTCCCCCTGGGCTTCCTACGAGCAGTACTTC
CDR3aa: CASTIKPGQGAYPSPWASYEQYF

d_gene: .
abundance: few
j_gene: TRBJ2-7
v_gene: TRBV12-3/TRBV12-4
CDR3nt: TGTGCCAGCACCCTATTGGGGGGTTACGAGCAGTACTTC
CDR3aa: CASTLLGGYEQYF

d_gene: .
abundance: .
j_gene: TRBJ1-2
v_gene: TRBV20-1
CDR3nt: TGCAGTGTCCGAGGCAGGGCGGCCTATGGCTACACCTTC
CDR3aa: CSVRGRAAYGYTF

d_gene: .
abundance: .
j_gene: TRBJ1-1
v_gene: TRBV29-1
CDR3nt: TGCAGCGTGGTGGGGACACGGCGTACTGAAGCTTTCTTT
CDR3aa: CSVVGTRRTEAFF

d_gene: .
abundance: .
j_gene: TRBJ1-2
v_gene: TRBV12-3/TRBV12-4
CDR3nt: TGTGCCAGCAGTTTAAGTCCCGGCCGGGACCTAGGTGGCTACACCTTC
CDR3aa: CASSLSPGRDLGGYTF

d_gene: .
abundance: many
j_gene: TRBJ2-1
v_gene: TRBV7-9
CDR3nt: TGTGCCAGCAGCCCAGCGGGTGGACCTTACAATGAGCAGTTCTTC
CDR3aa: CASSPAGGPYNEQFF

d_gene: .
abundance: .
j_gene: TRBJ2-5
v_gene: TRBV9
CDR3nt: TGTGCCAGCAGCGTAGGAATGGACGGATGGTACCAAGAGACCCAGTACTTC
CDR3aa: CASSVGMDGWYQETQYF

d_gene: TRBD1
abundance: .
j_gene: TRBJ1-2
v_gene: TRBV9
CDR3nt: TGTGCCAGCAGCGTATCGATTCCGGGACAGGCCGTAGGCTACACCTTC
CDR3aa: CASSVSIPGQAVGYTF

d_gene: TRBD1
abundance: few
j_gene: TRBJ1-1
v_gene: TRBV27
CDR3nt: TGTGCCAGCAGTACCCGAGGGGACAGGGGTATGAACACTGAAGCTTTCTTT
CDR3aa: CASSTRGDRGMNTEAFF

d_gene: .
abundance: .
j_gene: TRBJ1-5
v_gene: TRBV5-5
CDR3nt: TGTGCCAGCAGCTTGGGTCCCCTGGGTCAGCCCCAGCATTTT
CDR3aa: CASSLGPLGQPQHF

d_gene: .
abundance: .
j_gene: TRBJ1-6
v_gene: TRBV25-1
CDR3nt: TGTGCCAGCAGTGAACTTGACAATTCACCCCTCCACTTT
CDR3aa: CASSELDNSPLHF

d_gene: TRBD2
abundance: .
j_gene: TRBJ2-3
v_gene: TRBV7-8
CDR3nt: TGTGCCAGCAGCTTTCCGACTAGCGGGACGAGAAATACGCAGTATTTT
CDR3aa: CASSFPTSGTRNTQYF

d_gene: .
abundance: few
j_gene: TRBJ2-5
v_gene: TRBV5-4
CDR3nt: TGTGCCAGCAGCTTGTGGGTGGGGCAAGAGACCCAGTACTTC
CDR3aa: CASSLWVGQETQYF